The T cell receptor (beta chain) under discussion was sequenced for a study of blood T cell repertoires in COVID-19 (dated by TCRdb to the early 2020s). As for the study more broadly: Collaborator samples came from the United States, Italy and Spain and covered acute and convalescent phases of COVID-19. Samples were obtained from the ongoing ImmuneRACE study (first 160 participants) and from about 1,300 subjects provided by 6 global collaborators. The repertoires were released in a freely available public database intended as a resource for research on the immune response to SARS-CoV-2. The material from the prospective study consisted of cDNA or gDNA derived from T cells, B-cell-depleted T cells, or PBMCs. The dataset comprised deeply sampled blood TCRbeta repertoires from subjects exposed to, actively infected with, or recovered from COVID-19. The sample metadata nearly always contained a de-identified subject ID, COVID-19 status, age in years and sex. HLA class I and class II types, where available, came from metadata supplied by the sample provider rather than from assay-based typing.

Concerning this clone itself: Its target antigen remains unknown. Per-base qualities were not stored, and no clone one base away is much larger.

The immunoSEQ Assay, a bias-controlled multiplex PCR, was used to amplify TCRbeta CDR3 regions from genomic DNA. As for how the authors treated the data: Within the assay, amplification of reference gene primers was used to estimate how many nucleated cells each sample contained. To quantify the absolute abundance of each unique TCRbeta CDR3 rearrangement, sequence reads were collapsed and filtered. For each sample, productive Simpson clonality was calculated as the square root of Simpson's diversity index across productive rearrangements. TCRdb took this table from immuneACCESS and kept in-frame rearrangements with V and J called. Such tables lack part of the clones; where checked against another copy, unresolved V genes explain under half of the gap, and the rest is unexplained. V and J calls and clone size are as listed in that table; D and trimming were resolved from the DNA. The sample contains roughly 330,000 clones, approximately 89% of them found a single time. The top ten constitute approximately 5.3% of the sample.

In the prospective study, participants were roughly 18 to 95 years old, resided in fewer than 25 geographic areas of the United States, and were enrolled through a virtual design. Cohort assignment in the prospective study relied on participant-reported clinical history from a screening survey and a study questionnaire. For ImmuneRACE Cohort 3, a participant was defined as recovered based on two consecutive negative NP/OP PCR tests, clearance by a healthcare professional, or resolution of symptoms. In the prospective study, whole blood, serum and a nasopharyngeal or oropharyngeal swab were collected from each participant by mobile phlebotomists. Additional blood draws and questionnaires over an approximately two-month period could optionally be provided by prospective study participants. Blood samples from the prospective study were shipped frozen or at room temperature prior to DNA extraction.

Study-wide conclusions, independent of this receptor: The amount of clinical and demographic metadata varied by source and participant and was provided uncurated.

The source material was PBMCs or T cells enriched from blood (not recorded which). This clonotype was obtained from a woman aged 25 to 39 who had recovered from COVID-19.

The CDR3 region reads CASSEATVNTEAFF. The nucleotide sequence reads as follows: TGTGCCAGCAGTGAAGCGACAGTGAACACTGAAGCTTTCTTT. Recombination joined TRBV6-1 with TRBJ1-1; a tentative D match to TRBD1 spans 5 bases. The CDR3 measures 14 amino acids from cysteine to phenylalanine. CDR3 DNA only is kept here, 42 bases in frame from base 1. For CDR1 and CDR2, the germline V gene lists MNHNS and SASEGT. The junction carries 5 bases between V and J, which are trimmed by 0 bases and 0 bases respectively.